This T cell receptor beta chain appears in the sequencing data of a study of OX40 agonist ivuxolimab in advanced cancers. Clones were read by immunoSEQ multiplex PCR, and TCRdb kept only the in-frame ones, dropping some. The data contain about 62,000 clones, 75% to 85% of them singletons. Germline-derived CDR1 and CDR2 are SEHNR and FQNEAQ (reference sequence). This CDR3 spans 14 amino acids. Trimming at V came to 9 bases and at J to 12 bases, leaving 19 bases not matched to a gene. The sequence was obtained from an adult with an advanced solid tumor such as melanoma, head and neck, liver or kidney cancer. The sample here was CD4+ or CD8+ T cells sorted from blood, taken in a trial of the OX40 agonist ivuxolimab. The chain combines TRBV7-9 with TRBJ1-1; 7 bases align to TRBD1. The CDR3 loop reads CASFRGTAHQRPFF. CDR3 bases: TGTGCCAGTTTTAGGGGGACAGCACACCAGCGGCCTTTCTTT. Combining the CDR3 with reference TRBV7-9 and TRBJ1-1 gives the whole variable domain DTGVSQNPRHKITKRGQNVTFRCDPISEHNRLYWYRQTLGQGPEFLTYFQNEAQLEKSRLLSDRFSAERPKGSFSTLEIQRTEQGDSAMYLCASFRGTAHQRPFFGQGTRLTVV.